The sample holds one count of the clone carrying this T cell receptor beta chain. The data were taken from a study of shared clonotypes between healthy human individuals. Across the whole study: The donors, two women and a few men, were aged 18 to 49.

The healthy adult donors were HIV-negative and reported no recent acute infections or vaccinations. Deep level was the assay's run setting. Assay used: immunoSEQ multiplex PCR; TCRdb lists only in-frame clones, some missing. In the table there are fewer than 600,000 clones, less than 85% of which are singletons. Sequencing was carried out using PBMCs. This receptor was obtained from a woman aged 35 to 49 in good health. Some clones in this sample may be carry-over from other donors' samples.

In nucleotides, the CDR3 is TGCGCCAGCGTGAGCGGGAGAGGGGAAGAGACCCAGTACTTC. It specifies CASVSGRGEETQYF. This chain links TRBV5-1 with TRBJ2-5; 8 nucleotides match TRBD2. Germline-derived CDR1 and CDR2 are SGHRS and YFSETQ. The V segment lost 7 bases and the J segment 3 bases; nucleotides outside the gene matches: 8. The CDR3 has 14 amino acids. The entire variable domain, with the rest obtained from reference TRBV5-1 and TRBJ2-5, is as follows: KAGVTQTPRYLIKTRGQQVTLSCSPISGHRSVSWYQQTPGQGLQFLFEYFSETQRNKGNFPGRFSGRQFSNSRSEMNVSTLELGDSALYLCASVSGRGEETQYFGPGTRLLVL.